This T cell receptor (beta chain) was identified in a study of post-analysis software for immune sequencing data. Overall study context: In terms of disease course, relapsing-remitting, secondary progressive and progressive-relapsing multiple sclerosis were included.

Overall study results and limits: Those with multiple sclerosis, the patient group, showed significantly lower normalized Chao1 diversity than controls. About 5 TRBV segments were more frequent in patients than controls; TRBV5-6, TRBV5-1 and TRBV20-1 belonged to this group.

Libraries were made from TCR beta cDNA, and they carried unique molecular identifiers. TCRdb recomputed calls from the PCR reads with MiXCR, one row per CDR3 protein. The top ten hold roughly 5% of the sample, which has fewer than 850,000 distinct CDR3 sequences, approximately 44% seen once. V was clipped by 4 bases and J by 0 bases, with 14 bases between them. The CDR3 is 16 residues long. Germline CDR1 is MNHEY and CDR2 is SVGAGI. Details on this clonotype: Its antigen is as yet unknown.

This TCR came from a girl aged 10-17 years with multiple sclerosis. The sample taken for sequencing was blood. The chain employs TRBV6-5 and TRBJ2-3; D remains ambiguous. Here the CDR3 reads CASSSTPALSTDTQYF. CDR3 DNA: TGTGCCAGCAGTTCCACCCCGGCGCTAAGCACAGATACGCAGTATTTT.